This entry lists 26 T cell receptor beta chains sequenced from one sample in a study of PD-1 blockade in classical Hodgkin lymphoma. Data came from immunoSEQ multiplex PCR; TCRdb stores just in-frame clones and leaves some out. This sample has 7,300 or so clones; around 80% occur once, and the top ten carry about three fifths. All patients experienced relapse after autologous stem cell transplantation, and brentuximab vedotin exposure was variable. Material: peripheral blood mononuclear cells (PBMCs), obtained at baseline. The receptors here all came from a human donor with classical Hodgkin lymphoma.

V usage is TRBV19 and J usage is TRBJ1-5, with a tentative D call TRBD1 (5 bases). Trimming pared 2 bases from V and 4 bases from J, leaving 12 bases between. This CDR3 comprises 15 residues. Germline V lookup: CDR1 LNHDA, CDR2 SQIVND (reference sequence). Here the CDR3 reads CASSIRDGKNQPQHF. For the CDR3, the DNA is TGTGCCAGTAGTATAAGGGACGGGAAGAATCAGCCCCAGCATTTT.

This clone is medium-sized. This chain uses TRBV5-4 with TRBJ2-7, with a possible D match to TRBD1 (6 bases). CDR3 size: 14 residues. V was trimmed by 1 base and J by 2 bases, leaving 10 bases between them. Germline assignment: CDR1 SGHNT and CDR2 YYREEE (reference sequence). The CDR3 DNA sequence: TGTGCCAGCAGCTTGCAGGGGAACACCTACGAGCAGTACTTC. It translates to CASSLQGNTYEQYF.

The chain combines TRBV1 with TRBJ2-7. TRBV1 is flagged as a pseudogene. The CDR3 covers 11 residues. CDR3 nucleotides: TGCACCAGCAGCCTGGACTACGAGCAGTACTTC. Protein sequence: CTSSLDYEQYF.

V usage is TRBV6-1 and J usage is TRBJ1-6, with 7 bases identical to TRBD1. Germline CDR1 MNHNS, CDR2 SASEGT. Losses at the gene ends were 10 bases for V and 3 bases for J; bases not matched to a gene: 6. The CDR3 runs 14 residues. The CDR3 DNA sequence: TGTGCCACCTCGGCAGGGGGCTATAATTCACCCCTCCACTTT. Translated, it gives CATSAGGYNSPLHF.

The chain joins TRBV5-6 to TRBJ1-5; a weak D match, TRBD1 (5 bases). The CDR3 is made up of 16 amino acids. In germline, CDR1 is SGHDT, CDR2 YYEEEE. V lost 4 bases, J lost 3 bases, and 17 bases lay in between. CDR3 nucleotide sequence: TGTGCCAGCAGCCCCGGGGGAGGGATGGTCAATCAGCCCCAGCATTTT. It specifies CASSPGGGMVNQPQHF.

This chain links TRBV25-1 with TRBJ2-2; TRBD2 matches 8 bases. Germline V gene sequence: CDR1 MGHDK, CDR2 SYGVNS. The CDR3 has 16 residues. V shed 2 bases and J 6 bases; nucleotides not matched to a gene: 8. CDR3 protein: CASSEPRGGPSGELFF. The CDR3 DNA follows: TGTGCCAGCAGTGAACCACGGGGGGGCCCATCCGGGGAGCTGTTTTTT. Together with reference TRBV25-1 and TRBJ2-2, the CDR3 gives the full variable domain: EADIYQTPRYLVIGTGKKITLECSQTMGHDKMYWYQQDPGMELHLIHYSYGVNSTEKGDLSSESTVSRIRTEHFPLTLESARPSHTSQYLCASSEPRGGPSGELFFGEGSRLTVL.

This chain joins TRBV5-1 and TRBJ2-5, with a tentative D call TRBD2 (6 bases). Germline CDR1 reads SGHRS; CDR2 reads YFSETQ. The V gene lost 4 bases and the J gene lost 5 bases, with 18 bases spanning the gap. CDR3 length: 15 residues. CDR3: CASSRFWGETETQYF. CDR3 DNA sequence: TGCGCCAGCAGCCGGTTTTGGGGGGAGACGGAGACCCAGTACTTC.

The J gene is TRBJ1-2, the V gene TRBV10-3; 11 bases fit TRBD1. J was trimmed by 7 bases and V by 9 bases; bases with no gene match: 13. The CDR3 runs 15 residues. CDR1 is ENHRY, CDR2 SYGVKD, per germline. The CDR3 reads CAIIDSGTGGGGYTF. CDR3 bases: TGTGCCATAATCGACTCCGGGACAGGGGGTGGTGGCTACACCTTC.

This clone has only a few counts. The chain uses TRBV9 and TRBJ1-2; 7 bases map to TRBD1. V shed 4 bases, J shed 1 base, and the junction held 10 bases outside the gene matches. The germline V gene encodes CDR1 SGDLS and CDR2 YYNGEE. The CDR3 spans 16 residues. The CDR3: CASSPRTGVLNYGYTF. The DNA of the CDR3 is TGTGCCAGCAGCCCCCGAACAGGGGTCCTTAACTATGGCTACACCTTC.

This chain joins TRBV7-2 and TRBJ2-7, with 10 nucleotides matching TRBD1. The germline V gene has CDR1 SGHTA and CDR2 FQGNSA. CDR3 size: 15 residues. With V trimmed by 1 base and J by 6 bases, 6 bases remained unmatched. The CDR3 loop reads CASSLVPGQGLEQYF. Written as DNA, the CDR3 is TGTGCCAGCAGCTTAGTCCCGGGACAGGGGCTCGAGCAGTACTTC.

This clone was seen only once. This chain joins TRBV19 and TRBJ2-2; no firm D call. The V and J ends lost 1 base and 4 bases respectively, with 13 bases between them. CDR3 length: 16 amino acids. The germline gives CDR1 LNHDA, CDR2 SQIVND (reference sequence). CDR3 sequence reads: CASSIGRLLFTGELFF. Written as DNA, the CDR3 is TGTGCCAGTAGTATAGGGAGACTTTTGTTCACCGGGGAGCTGTTTTTT.

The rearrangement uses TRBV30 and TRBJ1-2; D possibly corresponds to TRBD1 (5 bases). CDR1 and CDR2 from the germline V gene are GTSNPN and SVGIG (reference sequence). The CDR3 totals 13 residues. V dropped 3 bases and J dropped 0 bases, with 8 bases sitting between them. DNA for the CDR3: TGTGCCTGGAGGCTGACAGCTAACTATGGCTACACCTTC. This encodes CAWRLTANYGYTF.

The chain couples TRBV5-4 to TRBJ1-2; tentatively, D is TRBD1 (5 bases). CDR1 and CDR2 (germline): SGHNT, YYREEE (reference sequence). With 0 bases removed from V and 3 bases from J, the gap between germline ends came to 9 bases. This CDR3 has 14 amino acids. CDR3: CASSLVGGDYGYTF. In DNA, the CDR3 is TGTGCCAGCAGCTTGGTGGGGGGAGACTATGGCTACACCTTC.

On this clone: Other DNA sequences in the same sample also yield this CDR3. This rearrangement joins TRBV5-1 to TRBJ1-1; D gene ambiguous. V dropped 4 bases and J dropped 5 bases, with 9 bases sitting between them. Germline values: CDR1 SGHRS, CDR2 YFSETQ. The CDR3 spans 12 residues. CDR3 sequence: CASSPGGTEAFF. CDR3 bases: TGCGCCAGCAGCCCGGGTGGGACTGAAGCTTTCTTT. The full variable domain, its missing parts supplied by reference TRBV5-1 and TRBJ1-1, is KAGVTQTPRYLIKTRGQQVTLSCSPISGHRSVSWYQQTPGQGLQFLFEYFSETQRNKGNFPGRFSGRQFSNSRSEMNVSTLELGDSALYLCASSPGGTEAFFGQGTRLTVV.

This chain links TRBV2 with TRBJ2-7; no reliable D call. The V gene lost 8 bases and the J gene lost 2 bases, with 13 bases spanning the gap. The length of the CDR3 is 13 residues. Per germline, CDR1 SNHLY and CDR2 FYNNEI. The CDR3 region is CASGEDLTYEQYF. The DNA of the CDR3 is TGTGCCAGCGGAGAAGACCTTACCTACGAGCAGTACTTC.

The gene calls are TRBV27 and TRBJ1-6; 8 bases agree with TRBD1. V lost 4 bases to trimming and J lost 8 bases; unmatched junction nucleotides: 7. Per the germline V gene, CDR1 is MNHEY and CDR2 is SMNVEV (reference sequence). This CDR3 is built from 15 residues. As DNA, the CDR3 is TGTGCCAGCAGTTCCTCAGGGGGCAGGTATTCACCCCTCCACTTT. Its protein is CASSSSGGRYSPLHF.

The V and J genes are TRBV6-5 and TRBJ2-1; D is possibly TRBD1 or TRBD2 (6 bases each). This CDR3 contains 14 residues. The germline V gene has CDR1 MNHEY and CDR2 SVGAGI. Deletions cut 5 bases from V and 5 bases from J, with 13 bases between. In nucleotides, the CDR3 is TGTGCCAGCAGTCGAACTAGGGGGGACAATGAGCAGTTCTTC. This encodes CASSRTRGDNEQFF.

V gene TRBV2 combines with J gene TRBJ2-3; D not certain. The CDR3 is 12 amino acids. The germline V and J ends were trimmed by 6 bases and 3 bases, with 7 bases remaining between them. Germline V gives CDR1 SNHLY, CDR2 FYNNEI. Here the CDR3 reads CASRPLTDTQYF. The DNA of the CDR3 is TGTGCCAGCAGACCCTTGACAGATACGCAGTATTTT.

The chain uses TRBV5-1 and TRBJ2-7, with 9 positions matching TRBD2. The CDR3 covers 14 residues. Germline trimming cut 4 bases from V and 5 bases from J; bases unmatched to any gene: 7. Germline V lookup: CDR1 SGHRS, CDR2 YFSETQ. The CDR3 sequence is CASSRAGGQDEQYF. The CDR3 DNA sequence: TGCGCCAGCAGCCGGGCGGGGGGGCAAGACGAGCAGTACTTC.

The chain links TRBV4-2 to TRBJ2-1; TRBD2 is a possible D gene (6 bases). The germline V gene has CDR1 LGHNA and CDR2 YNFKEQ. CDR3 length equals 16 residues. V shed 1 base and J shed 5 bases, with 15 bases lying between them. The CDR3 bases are TGTGCCAGCAGCCAAGCGGGGGAGAGTCCCAACAATGAGCAGTTCTTC. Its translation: CASSQAGESPNNEQFF.

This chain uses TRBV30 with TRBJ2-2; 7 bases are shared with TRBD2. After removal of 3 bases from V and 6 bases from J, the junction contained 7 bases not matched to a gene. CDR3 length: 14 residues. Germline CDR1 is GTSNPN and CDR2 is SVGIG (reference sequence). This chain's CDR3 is CAWRPSGEAGELFF. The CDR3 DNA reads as TGTGCCTGGAGACCTAGCGGTGAGGCCGGGGAGCTGTTTTTT.

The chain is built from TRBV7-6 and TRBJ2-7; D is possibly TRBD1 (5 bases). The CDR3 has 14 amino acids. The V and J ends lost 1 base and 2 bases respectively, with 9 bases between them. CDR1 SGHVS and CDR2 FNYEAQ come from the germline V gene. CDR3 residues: CASSLGQNTYEQYF. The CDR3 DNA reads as TGTGCCAGCAGCTTAGGACAGAATACCTACGAGCAGTACTTC.

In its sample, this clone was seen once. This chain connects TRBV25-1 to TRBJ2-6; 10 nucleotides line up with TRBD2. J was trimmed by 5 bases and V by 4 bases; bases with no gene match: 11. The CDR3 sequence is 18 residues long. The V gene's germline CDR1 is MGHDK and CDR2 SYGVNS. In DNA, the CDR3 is TGTGCCAGCAGTGTCGGACTAGCGGTTCAGCTCTGGGCCAACGTCCTGACTTTC. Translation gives CASSVGLAVQLWANVLTF.

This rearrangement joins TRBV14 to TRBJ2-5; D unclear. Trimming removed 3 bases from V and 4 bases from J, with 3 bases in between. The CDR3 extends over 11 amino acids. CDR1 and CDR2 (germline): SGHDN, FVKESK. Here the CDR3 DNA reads TGTGCCAGCAGCCATGGAGAGACCCAGTACTTC. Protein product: CASSHGETQYF.

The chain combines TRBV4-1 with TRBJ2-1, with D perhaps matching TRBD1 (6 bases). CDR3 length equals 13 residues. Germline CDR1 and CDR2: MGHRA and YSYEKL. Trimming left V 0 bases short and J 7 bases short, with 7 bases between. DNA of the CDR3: TGCGCCAGCAGCCAAGAAGGGGGAAATGAGCAGTTCTTC. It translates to CASSQEGGNEQFF.

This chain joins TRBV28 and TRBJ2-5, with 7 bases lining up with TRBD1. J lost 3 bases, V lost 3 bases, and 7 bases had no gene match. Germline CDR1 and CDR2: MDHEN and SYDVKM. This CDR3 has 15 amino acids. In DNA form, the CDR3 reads TGTGCCAGCAGTTTGAGGGGGCTTACCGAAGAGACCCAGTACTTC. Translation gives CASSLRGLTEETQYF.